This T cell receptor beta chain was captured by sequencing in a study of blood T cells in healthy people across ages (dated by TCRdb to about 2015). With regard to the full study: In model experiments, template switching captured roughly one uniquely barcoded TCR beta cDNA molecule for every two T cells. Using deep sequencing normalized with unique cDNA molecular identifiers, the study measured how TCR beta repertoire diversity changes with age. Donors were grouped into four age groups: young (average about 15 years), middle-aged (over 35), aged (about 60) and long-lived (about 89). To avoid experimental bias, donors of different ages were spread randomly across the sequencing lanes. For two donors (one aged 18 to 30 and one aged 80 or older), the study analyzed two additional independent replicas of 1 million unique cDNA reads from the same blood draw. The full study reports these points: As age increased, observed TCR beta diversity per million T cells dropped in a roughly linear way, and a significant reduction was already evident by age roughly 40. Compared with the aged group, more naive CD4+ T cells, fewer expanded clones and increased TCR diversity were shown by the long-lived group, suggesting age selection. Since profiling was done on bulk unsorted PBMCs, naive and antigen-experienced compartments could not be conclusively compared. The CMV infection status of donors was not known, potentially confounding age-related changes in expanded clonotypes. Total diversity estimates from one million sequenced T cells were considered lower bounds and underestimates. There was a strong correlation between observed TCR beta diversity and the percentage of naive T cells measured by flow cytometry.

Donors were 39 systemically healthy Caucasian individuals from Russia aged 6 to 90 years. Ten milliliters of peripheral blood were drawn from each donor into EDTA-treated Vacutainer tubes. PBMCs were isolated by Ficoll-Paque density-gradient centrifugation, with at least 6 million obtained per sample. Total RNA was extracted from PBMCs with Trizol reagent, with at least 6 micrograms obtained per sample. For every donor, an aliquot of PBMCs went through flow cytometry to measure the percentages of naive CD45RAhigh/CD27high T cells. V was cut back by 7 bases and J by 5 bases, leaving a gap of 17 bases between them. The CDR3 holds 14 amino acids from the cysteine to the phenylalanine. Left in the record is the CDR3 DNA by itself, 42 bases read in frame from the first base. The germline V gene sets CDR1 to SGHRS and CDR2 to YFSETQ. Points on this clonotype: The specificity of this receptor is unknown. No per-base quality is available; no much larger clone lies one base away.

Library prep was done by 5' RACE. Data came from an Illumina HiSeq 2500. The second PCR ran for roughly 7 to 12 cycles and used a J-beta primer mix along with a sample-barcoded 5' primer. Each TCR beta cDNA molecule received a unique molecular identifier from a template-switch 5' adaptor carrying 12 random nucleotides. Each sample yielded at least 2.5 million CDR3-containing paired-end reads. The Mint cDNA synthesis kit, primed by a TRBC-specific oligonucleotide, was used to synthesize first-strand cDNA from all RNA. After uracil-DNA glycosylase treatment, a first 18-cycle PCR used universal primers M1SS and BC2_uni_R on all cDNA. Concerning the study's data processing: For normalization, 1 million high-quality reads, each with a distinct molecular identifier, were randomly selected from each sample. Instead of being binned into consensus sequences, reads with shared molecular identifiers were discarded. MiTCR, set to a Q25 quality threshold and the strictest error-elimination algorithm, was used for CDR3 identification, clonotype clustering and error correction. Lower-bound total TCR beta diversity was estimated with a nonparametric unseen species model using Euler transformation. The public reads were reprocessed in TCRdb via fastp at Q25 and MiXCR, keeping in-frame beta chains. Merged by CDR3 protein, the rows form single entries marked with the most common genes and DNA. Here the V and J calls rest on TCRdb's processing, not on the authors' analysis. Counted in this sample were 1.5 million to 2 million distinct CDR3 sequences; 49% of them appeared once. The ten largest make up 2% to 2.5% of the sample.

The sample taken for sequencing was blood. The V and J genes are TRBV5-1 and TRBJ2-3; a weak D assignment points to TRBD1 (6 bases agree). This receptor was identified in a woman between 35 and 50 years old in good health. The CDR3 reads as follows: CASGRGNREDTQYF. The DNA sequence reads TGCGCCAGCGGACGAGGTAACAGGGAAGATACGCAGTATTTT.